Below are 20 T cell receptor beta chains sequenced from a single sample in a study of lymphopenia after photon versus proton radiotherapy. Method: immunoSEQ multiplex PCR; TCRdb's copy keeps in-frame clones and lacks some. The table has 43,000 or so clones, 65% to 90% seen once; the top ten hold roughly 2.3%. Material: peripheral blood, obtained from a patient treated with photon-based radiotherapy. Receptors were obtained from a man aged 35-49 years with gastric cancer.

The V gene is TRBV6-5, the J gene TRBJ2-7, with D tentatively TRBD2 (5 bases). V dropped 11 bases and J dropped 2 bases, with 13 bases sitting between them. The CDR3 has 12 residues. The germline CDR1 and CDR2 sequences are MNHEY and SVGAGI. In nucleotides, the CDR3 is TGTGCCGCCGGGGTTGGGGCCTACGAGCAGTACTTC. This codes for CAAGVGAYEQYF.

This clone has just one count. The gene calls are TRBV19 and TRBJ1-5, with 8 bases lining up with TRBD1. The CDR3 length is 13 residues. The V gene end was trimmed by 5 bases and the J gene end by 4 bases; junction bases not matched to a gene: 1. CDR1 is LNHDA, CDR2 SQIVND, per germline (reference sequence). The CDR3 bases are TGTGCCAGTAGTGGGACAGGAAATCAGCCCCAGCATTTT. Residues: CASSGTGNQPQHF.

The sample holds one count of this clone. The V gene is TRBV28, the J gene TRBJ2-7; no clear D gene. V lost 3 bases, J lost 7 bases, and 7 bases lay in between. The CDR3 covers 11 residues. Germline-derived CDR1 and CDR2 are MDHEN and SYDVKM. For the CDR3, the DNA is TGTGCCAGCAGTTTGAGGTGGGAGCAGTACTTC. Residues: CASSLRWEQYF. The full variable domain, rest sourced from reference TRBV28 and TRBJ2-7, is DVKVTQSSRYLVKRTGEKVFLECVQDMDHENMFWYRQDPGLGLRLIYFSYDVKMKEKGDIPEGYSVSREKKERFSLILESASTNQTSMYLCASSLRWEQYFGPGTRLTVT.

This chain joins TRBV13 and TRBJ1-5; 7 nucleotides line up with TRBD1. Per germline, CDR1 PRHDT and CDR2 FYEKMQ (reference sequence). Germline trimming cut 5 bases from V and 6 bases from J; bases unmatched to any gene: 7. This CDR3 region has 14 residues. CDR3 nucleotide sequence: TGTGCCAGCAGCCCAGCGACAGGGAGTCAGCCCCAGCATTTT. This codes for CASSPATGSQPQHF.

V gene TRBV29-1 combines with J gene TRBJ2-1; the D gene is possibly TRBD1 (5 bases). The V end lost 1 base, the J end lost 6 bases, and 10 bases lay between the germline ends. The CDR3 spans 13 residues. CDR1 SQVTM and CDR2 ANQGSEA come from the germline V gene. The CDR3 DNA reads TGCAGCGTTGAAGGACAGAAGCTCAATGAGCAGTTCTTC. Amino acid sequence: CSVEGQKLNEQFF.

This rearrangement joins TRBV5-6 to TRBJ2-2, with D uncertain. Germline loops: CDR1 SGHDT, CDR2 YYEEEE. Trimming pared 2 bases from V and 1 base from J, leaving 3 bases between. The CDR3 has 13 residues. In DNA form, the CDR3 reads TGTGCCAGCAGCTTAATGAACACCGGGGAGCTGTTTTTT. Its protein is CASSLMNTGELFF.

The rearrangement joins TRBV25-1 to TRBJ1-1; D may be TRBD1 (6 bases). The ends were cut back, 3 bases at V and 3 bases at J, with 17 bases in the middle. This CDR3 spans 16 amino acids. Germline V gene data show CDR1 as MGHDK and CDR2 as SYGVNS. CDR3 nucleotides: TGTGCCAGCAGTGATCAGGGGAAGGGTTGGTACACTGAAGCTTTCTTT. Translating it yields CASSDQGKGWYTEAFF.

This sequence joins TRBV5-6 and TRBJ1-2, with D perhaps TRBD1 (5 bases). The germline CDR1 and CDR2 sequences are SGHDT and YYEEEE. The CDR3 has 14 residues. V shed 4 bases and J shed 4 bases, with 14 bases lying between them. CDR3 nucleotides: TGTGCCAGCAGCCCGGTAGACAGCCTCTATGGCTACACCTTC. It is translated as CASSPVDSLYGYTF.

In its sample, this clone was seen once. The J gene is TRBJ1-2, the V gene TRBV7-2; 7 nucleotides agree with TRBD1. The V segment lost 5 bases and the J segment 3 bases; nucleotides outside the gene matches: 6. Germline V gene data show CDR1 as SGHTA and CDR2 as FQGNSA. CDR3 length: 14 residues. CDR3 sequence: CASSRADRDYGYTF. The DNA for the CDR3 is TGTGCCAGCAGCCGCGCCGACAGGGACTATGGCTACACCTTC.

The chain combines TRBV18 with TRBJ1-1; a weak D match, TRBD1 (6 bases). V lost 3 bases and J lost 0, with 14 bases in between. Germline values: CDR1 KGHSH, CDR2 LQKENI. This CDR3 comprises 16 residues. CDR3 coding DNA: TGTGCCAGCTCACCCGATACAGGGCCAATGAACACTGAAGCTTTCTTT. Protein: CASSPDTGPMNTEAFF.

V is TRBV4-3 and J is TRBJ1-2; 8 bases are shared with TRBD1. Germline assignment: CDR1 LGHNA and CDR2 YSLEER. CDR3 length: 16 amino acids. Germline trimming cut 4 bases from V and 3 bases from J; bases unmatched to any gene: 10. CDR3 loop: CASSLKPTGADYGYTF. The CDR3 DNA is TGCGCCAGCAGCCTAAAACCGACAGGGGCGGACTATGGCTACACCTTC.

The J gene is TRBJ1-4, the V gene TRBV30; TRBD1 matches at 9 bases. V lost 7 bases to trimming and J lost 7 bases; unmatched junction nucleotides: 10. Germline V gene data show CDR1 as GTSNPN and CDR2 as SVGIG (reference sequence). CDR3 length: 14 residues. As DNA, the CDR3 is TGTGCCTCTCCACAGGGGGCTTTGGGTGAAAAACTGTTTTTT. It codes for CASPQGALGEKLFF.

The J gene is TRBJ1-5, the V gene TRBV7-2; TRBD1 matches 7 bases. Germline CDR1 SGHTA, CDR2 FQGNSA. V gave up 1 base and J gave up 5 bases; unmatched junction bases: 8. CDR3 length equals 16 residues. The CDR3 DNA follows: TGTGCCAGCAGCTTAGGGTCCGGGACAGCCTATCAGCCCCAGCATTTT. This translates into CASSLGSGTAYQPQHF.

The chain links TRBV14 to TRBJ2-3; D perhaps matches TRBD2 (6 bases). Trimming stripped 6 bases from V and 3 bases from J, with 13 bases between. In germline, CDR1 is SGHDN, CDR2 FVKESK. The CDR3 totals 14 residues. Here the CDR3 DNA reads TGTGCCAGCAGTTGGGCAGGGAGGACAGATACGCAGTATTTT. Amino acids: CASSWAGRTDTQYF.

The chain combines TRBV5-1 with TRBJ2-3; 14 bases map to TRBD2. Germline V gene sequence: CDR1 SGHRS, CDR2 YFSETQ. Trimming cost V 2 bases and J 3 bases; bases outside gene matches: 2. The CDR3 spans 16 residues. The DNA of the CDR3 is TGCGCCAGCAGCTTAAGGACTAGCGGGGGGACAGATACGCAGTATTTT. This gives the protein CASSLRTSGGTDTQYF.

The gene calls are TRBV5-6 and TRBJ1-2; no definite D call. Germline lookup yields CDR1 SGHDT and CDR2 YYEEEE. The CDR3 has 13 amino acids. V was pared by 0 bases and J by 7 bases, with 10 bases between. CDR3 sequence reads: CASSLGWEVGYTF. The CDR3 nucleotides are TGTGCCAGCAGCTTGGGATGGGAAGTTGGCTACACCTTC.

The chain employs TRBV4-3 and TRBJ2-1, with TRBD2 identical over 15 bases. Unmatched junction bases numbered 7, after V lost 6 bases and J lost 4 bases. The germline gives CDR1 LGHNA, CDR2 YSLEER. CDR3 length: 17 amino acids. The CDR3 spells CASSRGLAGGQYNEQFF. As DNA, the CDR3 is TGCGCCAGCAGTCGAGGACTAGCGGGGGGGCAATACAATGAGCAGTTCTTC.

This clone was seen only once. The V and J genes are TRBV27 and TRBJ1-2, with a weak D call TRBD1 (6 bases). Germline V gives CDR1 MNHEY, CDR2 SMNVEV (reference sequence). The CDR3 sequence is 16 residues long. Trimming pared 6 bases from V and 4 bases from J, leaving 21 bases between. The CDR3 loop is CASSKSQGGGAYGYTF. CDR3 DNA: TGTGCCAGCAGCAAATCACAGGGAGGGGGTGCCTATGGCTACACCTTC.

The chain links TRBV11-2 to TRBJ1-3, with D maybe TRBD1 (5 bases). Per germline, CDR1 SGHAT and CDR2 FQNNGV. V gave up 1 base and J gave up 1 base, with 8 bases separating them. The CDR3 totals 15 residues. CDR3 bases: TGTGCCAGCAGCTTAGGCGGGGCATCTGGAAACACCATATATTTT. Protein sequence: CASSLGGASGNTIYF.

The chain uses TRBV5-6 and TRBJ2-5, with a tentative D call TRBD2 (7 bases). The CDR3 consists of 15 residues. The germline V and J ends were trimmed by 6 bases and 5 bases, with 20 bases remaining between them. Germline CDR1 reads SGHDT; CDR2 reads YYEEEE. The CDR3 DNA reads TGTGCCAGCACCAACTGGGGGGGCGCAGGGGAGACCCAGTACTTC. Translation: CASTNWGGAGETQYF.